These T cell receptor beta chains were read from a single sample in a study of response to subunit inactivated influenza vaccine. Via MiXCR, TCRdb re-called the RT-PCR reads, giving one row per CDR3 protein. Seen here are more than 550,000 distinct CDR3 sequences, about 11% observed once, and the top ten hold 11%. The sample was also reused in another study, on T cells expressing NK-cell markers.

The sample in question was PBMCs from blood, obtained on the day of vaccination. All receptors derive from a man aged 45-60 years who received an inactivated influenza vaccine. Both conserved end residues are part of each CDR3. Each record gives: J gene, V gene, CDR3 protein.

>TRBJ2-3|TRBV7-2
CASSLVPISTDTQYF
>TRBJ2-1|TRBV29-1
CSVGGRAYNEQFF
>TRBJ1-3|TRBV4-1
CASSQVWGANGNTIYF
>TRBJ2-7|TRBV4-2
CASSQDRAGHEQYF
>TRBJ2-3|TRBV3-1
CASSQGPGPGSDTQYF
>TRBJ2-5|TRBV7-2
CASSRVREVVQETQYF
>TRBJ2-1|TRBV20-1
CSARMTTYNEQFF
>TRBJ2-5|TRBV15
CATSRMPAGQETQYF
>TRBJ2-7|TRBV14
CASSQYGQAYSYEQYF
>TRBJ2-3|TRBV6-1
CASSEGPLSTDTQYF
>TRBJ2-1|TRBV29-1
CSAGLARWNEQFF
>TRBJ2-3|TRBV10-3
CAISPGERGANTDTQYF
>TRBJ2-7|TRBV5-1
CASSSGVREQYF
>TRBJ2-1|TRBV6-2/TRBV6-3
CASSYRGTDNEQFF
>TRBJ1-1|TRBV4-1
CASSQGTGRTFF
>TRBJ2-7|TRBV12-3/TRBV12-4
CASSHDRGRYEQYF
>TRBJ1-4|TRBV12-3/TRBV12-4
CASSLSSWRGEKLFF
>TRBJ1-5|TRBV15
CATSRDPDSYSNQPQHF
>TRBJ2-3|TRBV4-2
CASGQRGSTDTQYF
>TRBJ2-7|TRBV7-6
CASSITSGNYEQYF
>TRBJ2-1|TRBV20-1
CSATDGTSGSNEQFF
>TRBJ1-1|TRBV7-9
CASSLGRVWGTNTEAFF
>TRBJ2-3|TRBV12-3/TRBV12-4
CASSSSWGGTDTQYF
>TRBJ2-2|TRBV9
CASSVESSPKYTGELFF
>TRBJ2-7|TRBV28
CASSFPTSGRTVSYEQYF
>TRBJ2-1|TRBV11-2
CASSLDTRYNEQFF
>TRBJ2-7|TRBV4-2
CASSQGLASQTAQYF
>TRBJ1-4|TRBV12-3/TRBV12-4
CASSTTGGSMEKLFF
>TRBJ2-7|TRBV9
CASSVGIGGGQDEQYF
>TRBJ2-7|TRBV12-3/TRBV12-4
CASRSGPGLRQYF
>TRBJ2-5|TRBV11-2
CASSSTRGQETQYF
>TRBJ2-2|TRBV20-1
CSARATSGISNTGELFF
>TRBJ2-7|TRBV28
CASGAELYEQYF
>TRBJ2-7|TRBV29-1
CSVATGGPYEQYF
>TRBJ1-2|TRBV20-1
CSASIRSGYTF
>TRBJ1-5|TRBV20-1
CSARDGRAGVSQPQHF
>TRBJ2-1|TRBV12-3/TRBV12-4
CASSLSHSSYNEQFF
>TRBJ2-7|TRBV20-1
CSARERDTFYF
>TRBJ2-7|TRBV10-3
CAISDPELTSGKIDEQYF
>TRBJ1-1|TRBV3-1
CASNKGSMNTEAFF